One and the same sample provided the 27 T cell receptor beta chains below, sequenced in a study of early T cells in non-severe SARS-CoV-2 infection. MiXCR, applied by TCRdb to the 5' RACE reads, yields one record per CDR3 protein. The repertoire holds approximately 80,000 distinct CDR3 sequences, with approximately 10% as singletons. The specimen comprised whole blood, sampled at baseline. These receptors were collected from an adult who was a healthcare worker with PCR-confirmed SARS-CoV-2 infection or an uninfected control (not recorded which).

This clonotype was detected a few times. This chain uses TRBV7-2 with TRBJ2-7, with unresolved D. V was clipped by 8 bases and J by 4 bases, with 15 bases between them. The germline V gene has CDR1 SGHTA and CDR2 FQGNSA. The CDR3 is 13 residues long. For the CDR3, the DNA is TGTGCCAGCGGCGGACCGAATCTATACGAGCAGTACTTC. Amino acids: CASGGPNLYEQYF.

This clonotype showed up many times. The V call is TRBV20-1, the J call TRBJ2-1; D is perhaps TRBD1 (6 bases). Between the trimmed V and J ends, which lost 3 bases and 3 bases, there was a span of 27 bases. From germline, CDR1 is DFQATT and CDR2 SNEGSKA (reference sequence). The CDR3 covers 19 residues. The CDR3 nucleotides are TGCAGTGCTAGCCGCCACGGGTTTTGGGGGCACAGAGACTACAATGAGCAGTTCTTC. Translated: CSASRHGFWGHRDYNEQFF.

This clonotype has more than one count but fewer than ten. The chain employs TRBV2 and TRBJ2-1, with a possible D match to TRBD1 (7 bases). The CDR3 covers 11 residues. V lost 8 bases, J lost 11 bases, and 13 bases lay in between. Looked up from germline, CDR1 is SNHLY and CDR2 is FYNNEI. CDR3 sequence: CASGGTVQQFF. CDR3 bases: TGTGCCAGCGGCGGGACAGTCCAGCAGTTCTTC.

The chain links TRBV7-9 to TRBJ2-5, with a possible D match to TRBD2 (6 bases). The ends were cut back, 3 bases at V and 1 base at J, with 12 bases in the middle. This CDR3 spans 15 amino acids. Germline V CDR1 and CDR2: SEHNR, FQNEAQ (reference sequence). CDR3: CASSFRRDPQETQYF. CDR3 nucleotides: TGTGCCAGCAGCTTTCGGAGGGACCCCCAAGAGACCCAGTACTTC.

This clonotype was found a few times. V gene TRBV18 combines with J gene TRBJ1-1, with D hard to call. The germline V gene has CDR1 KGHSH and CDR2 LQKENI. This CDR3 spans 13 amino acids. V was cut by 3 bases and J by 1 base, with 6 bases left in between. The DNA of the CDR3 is TGTGCCAGCTCACCTCTCGGGAACACTGAAGCTTTCTTT. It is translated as CASSPLGNTEAFF.

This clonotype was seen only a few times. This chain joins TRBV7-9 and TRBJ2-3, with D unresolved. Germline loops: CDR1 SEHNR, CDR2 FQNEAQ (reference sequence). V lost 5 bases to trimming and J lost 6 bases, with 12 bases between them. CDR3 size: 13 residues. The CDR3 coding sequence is TGTGCCAGCAGCAGCTACCTGGGGGATACGCAGTATTTT. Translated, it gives CASSSYLGDTQYF. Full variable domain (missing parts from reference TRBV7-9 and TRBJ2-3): DTGVSQNPRHKITKRGQNVTFRCDPISEHNRLYWYRQTLGQGPEFLTYFQNEAQLEKSRLLSDRFSAERPKGSFSTLEIQRTEQGDSAMYLCASSSYLGDTQYFGPGTRLTVL.

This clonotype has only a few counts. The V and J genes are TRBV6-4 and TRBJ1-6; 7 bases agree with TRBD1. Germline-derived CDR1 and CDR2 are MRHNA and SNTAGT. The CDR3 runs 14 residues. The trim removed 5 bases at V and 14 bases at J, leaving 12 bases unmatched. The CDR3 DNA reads TGTGCCAGCAGTCTAGGGGGCGACGGGGCCACCCTCCACTTT. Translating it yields CASSLGGDGATLHF.

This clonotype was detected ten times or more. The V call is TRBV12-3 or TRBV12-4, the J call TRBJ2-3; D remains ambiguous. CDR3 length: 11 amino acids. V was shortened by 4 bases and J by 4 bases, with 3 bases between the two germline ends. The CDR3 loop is CASSSADTQYF. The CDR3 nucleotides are TGTGCCAGCAGTTCTGCAGATACGCAGTATTTT.

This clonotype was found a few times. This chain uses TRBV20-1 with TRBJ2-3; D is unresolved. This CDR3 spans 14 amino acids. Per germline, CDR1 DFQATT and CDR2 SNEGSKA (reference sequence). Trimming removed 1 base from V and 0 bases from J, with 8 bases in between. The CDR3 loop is CSARAVSSTDTQYF. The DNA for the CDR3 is TGCAGTGCTAGAGCGGTCAGTAGCACAGATACGCAGTATTTT.

Here the CDR3 DNA reads TGCAGTGCTGGGACAGGGACCATTGAAGCTTTCTTT. It is translated as CSAGTGTIEAFF. The chain joins TRBV20-1 to TRBJ1-1, with 9 bases that match TRBD1. Germline V gene lookup returns CDR1 DFQATT and CDR2 SNEGSKA (reference sequence). The CDR3 covers 12 residues. Germline trimming cut 5 bases from V and 7 bases from J; bases unmatched to any gene: 5.

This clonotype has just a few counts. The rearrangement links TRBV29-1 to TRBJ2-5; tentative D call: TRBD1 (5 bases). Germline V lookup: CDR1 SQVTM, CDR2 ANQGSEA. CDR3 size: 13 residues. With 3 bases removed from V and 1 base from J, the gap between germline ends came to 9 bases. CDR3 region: CSVDPDSQETQYF. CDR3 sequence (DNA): TGCAGCGTTGACCCCGACAGCCAAGAGACCCAGTACTTC.

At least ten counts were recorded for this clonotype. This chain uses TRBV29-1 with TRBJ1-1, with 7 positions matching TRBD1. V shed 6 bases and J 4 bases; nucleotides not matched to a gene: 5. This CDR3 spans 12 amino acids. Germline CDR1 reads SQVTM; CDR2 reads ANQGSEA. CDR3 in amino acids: CSVARQGTEAFF. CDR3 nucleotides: TGCAGCGTCGCCAGACAGGGCACTGAAGCTTTCTTT.

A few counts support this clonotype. CDR3 sequence reads: CASRFRYYEQYF. As DNA, the CDR3 is TGTGCCAGCAGGTTTCGCTACTACGAGCAGTACTTC. This chain joins TRBV12-3 or TRBV12-4 and TRBJ2-7; D gene unclear. The ends were cut back, 6 bases at V and 3 bases at J, with 9 bases in the middle. This CDR3 comprises 12 residues.

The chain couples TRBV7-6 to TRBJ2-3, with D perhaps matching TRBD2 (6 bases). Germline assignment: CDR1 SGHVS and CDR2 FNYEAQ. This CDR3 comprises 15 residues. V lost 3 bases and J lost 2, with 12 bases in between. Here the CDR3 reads CASSLVAATTDTQYF. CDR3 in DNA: TGTGCCAGCAGCTTGGTAGCGGCGACCACAGATACGCAGTATTTT. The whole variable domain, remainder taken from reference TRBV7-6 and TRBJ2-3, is GAGVSQSPRYKVTKRGQDVALRCDPISGHVSLYWYRQALGQGPEFLTYFNYEAQQDKSGLPNDRFSAERPEGSISTLTIQRTEQRDSAMYRCASSLVAATTDTQYFGPGTRLTVL.

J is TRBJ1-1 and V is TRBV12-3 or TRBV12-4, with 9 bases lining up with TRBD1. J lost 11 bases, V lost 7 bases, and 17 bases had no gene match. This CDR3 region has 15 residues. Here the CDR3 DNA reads TGTGCCAGCACCCGGTCCACAGGGGGCGCCGTGCAGGCTTTCTTT. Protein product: CASTRSTGGAVQAFF.

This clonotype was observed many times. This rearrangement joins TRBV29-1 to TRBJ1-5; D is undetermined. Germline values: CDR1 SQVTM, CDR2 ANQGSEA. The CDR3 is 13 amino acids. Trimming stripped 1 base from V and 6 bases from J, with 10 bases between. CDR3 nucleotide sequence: TGCAGCGTTGAAGGGGTCCCGGGTCAGCCCCAGCATTTT. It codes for CSVEGVPGQPQHF. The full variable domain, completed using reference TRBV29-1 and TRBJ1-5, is SAVISQKPSRDICQRGTSLTIQCQVDSQVTMMFWYRQQPGQSLTLIATANQGSEATYESGFVIDKFPISRPNLTFSTLTVSNMSPEDSSIYLCSVEGVPGQPQHFGDGTRLSIL.

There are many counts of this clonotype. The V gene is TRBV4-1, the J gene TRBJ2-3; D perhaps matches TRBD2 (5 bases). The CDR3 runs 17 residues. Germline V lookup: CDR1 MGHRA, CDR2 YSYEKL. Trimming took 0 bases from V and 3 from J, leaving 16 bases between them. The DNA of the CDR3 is TGCGCCAGCAGCCAAGAAGGGTCCAGCGGAATAACAGATACGCAGTATTTT. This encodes CASSQEGSSGITDTQYF.

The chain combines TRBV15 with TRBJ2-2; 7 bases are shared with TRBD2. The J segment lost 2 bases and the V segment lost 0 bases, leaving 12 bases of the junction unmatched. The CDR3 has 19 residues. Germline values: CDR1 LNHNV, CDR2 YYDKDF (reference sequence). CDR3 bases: TGTGCCACCAGCAGAGATACGCTCAGACTAGCCAAAAACACCGGGGAGCTGTTTTTT. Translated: CATSRDTLRLAKNTGELFF. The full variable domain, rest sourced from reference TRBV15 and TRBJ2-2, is DAMVIQNPRYQVTQFGKPVTLSCSQTLNHNVMYWYQQKSSQAPKLLFHYYDKDFNNEADTPDNFQSRRPNTSFCFLDIRSPGLGDTAMYLCATSRDTLRLAKNTGELFFGEGSRLTVL.

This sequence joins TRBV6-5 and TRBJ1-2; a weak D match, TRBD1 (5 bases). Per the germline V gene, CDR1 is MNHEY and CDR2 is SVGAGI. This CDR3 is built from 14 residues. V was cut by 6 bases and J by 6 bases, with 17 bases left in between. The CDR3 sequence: CASRGATRVDGYTF. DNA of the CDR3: TGTGCCAGCAGAGGGGCCACGAGGGTCGATGGCTACACCTTC.

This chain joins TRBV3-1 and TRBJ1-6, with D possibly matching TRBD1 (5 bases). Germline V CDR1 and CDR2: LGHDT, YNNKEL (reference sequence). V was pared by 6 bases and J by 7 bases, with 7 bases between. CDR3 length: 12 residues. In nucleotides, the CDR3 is TGTGCCAGCAGTCGACAGAATTCACCCCTCCACTTT. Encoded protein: CASSRQNSPLHF. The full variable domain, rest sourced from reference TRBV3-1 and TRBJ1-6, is DTAVSQTPKYLVTQMGNDKSIKCEQNLGHDTMYWYKQDSKKFLKIMFSYNNKELIINETVPNRFSPKSPDKAHLNLHINSLELGDSAVYFCASSRQNSPLHFGNGTRLTVT.

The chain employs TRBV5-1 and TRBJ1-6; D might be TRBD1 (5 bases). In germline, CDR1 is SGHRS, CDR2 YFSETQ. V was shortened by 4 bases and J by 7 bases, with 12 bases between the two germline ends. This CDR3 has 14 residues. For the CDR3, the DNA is TGCGCCAGCAGCCCAATGGGACGAAATTCACCCCTCCACTTT. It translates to CASSPMGRNSPLHF.

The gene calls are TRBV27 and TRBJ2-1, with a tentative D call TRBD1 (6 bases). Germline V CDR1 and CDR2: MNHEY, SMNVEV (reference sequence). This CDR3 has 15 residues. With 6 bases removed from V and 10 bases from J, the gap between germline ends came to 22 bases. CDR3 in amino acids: CASREGQGPSFEQFF. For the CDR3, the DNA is TGTGCCAGCAGAGAGGGACAAGGGCCCAGCTTCGAGCAGTTCTTC.

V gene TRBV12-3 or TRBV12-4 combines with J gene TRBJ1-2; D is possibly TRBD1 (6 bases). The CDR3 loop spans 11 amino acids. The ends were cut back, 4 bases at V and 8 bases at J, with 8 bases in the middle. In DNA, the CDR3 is TGTGCCAGCAGTTCAGGGGTAGGCTACACCTTC. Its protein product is CASSSGVGYTF.

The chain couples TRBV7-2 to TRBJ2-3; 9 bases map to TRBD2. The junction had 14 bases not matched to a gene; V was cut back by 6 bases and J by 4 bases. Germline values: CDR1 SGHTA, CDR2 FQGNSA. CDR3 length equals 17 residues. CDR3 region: CASSPMERGAPPDTQYF. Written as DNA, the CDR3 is TGTGCCAGCAGTCCAATGGAGCGGGGGGCCCCTCCAGATACGCAGTATTTT.

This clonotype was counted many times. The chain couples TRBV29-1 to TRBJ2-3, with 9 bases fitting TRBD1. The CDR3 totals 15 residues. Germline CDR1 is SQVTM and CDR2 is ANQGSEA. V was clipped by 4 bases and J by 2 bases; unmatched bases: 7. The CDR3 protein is CSVVRTGDITDTQYF. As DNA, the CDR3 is TGCAGCGTTGTTCGGACAGGGGATATCACAGATACGCAGTATTTT.

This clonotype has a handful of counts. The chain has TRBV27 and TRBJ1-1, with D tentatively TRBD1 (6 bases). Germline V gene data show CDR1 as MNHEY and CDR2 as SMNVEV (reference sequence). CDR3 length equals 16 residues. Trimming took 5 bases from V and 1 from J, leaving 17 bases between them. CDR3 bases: TGTGCCAGCAGTCCCCGGACAGCCTATTCGAACACTGAAGCTTTCTTT. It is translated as CASSPRTAYSNTEAFF.

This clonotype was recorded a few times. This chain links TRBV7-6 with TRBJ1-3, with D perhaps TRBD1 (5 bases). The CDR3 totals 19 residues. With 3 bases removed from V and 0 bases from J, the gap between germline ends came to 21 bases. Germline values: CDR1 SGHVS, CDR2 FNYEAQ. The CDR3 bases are TGTGCCAGCAGCTTCAGTTGGGGGGGTCAAACTCGCTCTGGAAACACCATATATTTT. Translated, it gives CASSFSWGGQTRSGNTIYF.